The sequence of this T cell receptor beta chain was determined in a study of T cell responses to AZD1222 COVID-19 vaccine. Study overall: Analyses pooled second doses at about 4 or about 12 weeks.

Study results and limitations: Increased Spike-specific TCR breadth and depth were observed after two AZD1222 doses. Vaccine-associated CD4 TCRs ranged over spike, dominating at 160-218 and 743-854. Targets within unmutated variant regions were reportedly found for nearly half of spike-specific TCRs.

A remark on this clone: Its antigen is unknown.

CDR3 length equals 14 residues. V lost 5 bases to trimming and J lost 1 base, with 11 bases between them. The germline CDR1 and CDR2 sequences are LGHDT and YNNKEL (reference sequence). Libraries were prepared by immunoSEQ multiplex PCR; TCRdb keeps only in-frame clonotypes and omits some of them. In the table there are some 140,000 clones, 88% of which are singletons. The receptor's source is an adult in good health. The sample here was peripheral blood, taken on day 0 of AZD1222 vaccination. This chain connects TRBV3-1 (or the pseudogene TRBV3-2) to TRBJ1-1, with a possible D match to TRBD1 (5 bases). The CDR3 spells CASSFTDRNTEAFF. DNA of the CDR3: TGTGCCAGCAGCTTTACCGACAGGAACACTGAAGCTTTCTTT.